These 28 T cell receptor beta chains came from one sample sequenced in a study of OX40 agonist ivuxolimab in advanced cancers. Clones were sequenced by immunoSEQ multiplex PCR, and TCRdb holds only the in-frame ones, with some missing. This sample has about 48,000 clones, with around 85% found just once. Sequencing used CD4+ or CD8+ T cells sorted from blood, obtained in a trial of the OX40 agonist ivuxolimab. The receptors stem from an adult with an advanced solid tumor such as melanoma, head and neck, liver or kidney cancer.

This clone showed up just a few times. The chain recombines TRBV5-1 with TRBJ2-3; D assignment may be TRBD1 or TRBD2 (7 bases each). Germline-derived CDR1 and CDR2 are SGHRS and YFSETQ. The CDR3 consists of 15 residues. Trimming removed 3 bases at V and 4 bases at J, with 15 bases between. This chain's CDR3 is CASSWGGQSADTQYF. In DNA form, the CDR3 reads TGCGCCAGCAGCTGGGGGGGACAGTCAGCAGATACGCAGTATTTT.

The V and J genes are TRBV12-2 and TRBJ2-7; the D segment call TRBD2 is taken from the table without a DNA check. TRBV12-2 has pseudogene status. This CDR3 is built from 16 residues. The DNA of the CDR3 is TGTGCAAGTCGCTTAGTTCTAGCGGGAGAGAACTACGAGCAGTACTTC. Its translation: CASRLVLAGENYEQYF.

The chain carries TRBV4-3 and TRBJ2-7; D is unresolved. This CDR3 region has 15 residues. V was pared by 0 bases and J by 3 bases, with 12 bases between. The germline V gene encodes CDR1 LGHNA and CDR2 YSLEER. The CDR3 here is CASSQDSPPYYEQYF. The CDR3 nucleotides are TGCGCCAGCAGCCAAGACTCCCCCCCCTACTACGAGCAGTACTTC.

The chain has TRBV29-1 and TRBJ2-3; 9 nucleotides agree with TRBD2. CDR3 size: 14 residues. Germline-derived CDR1 and CDR2 are SQVTM and ANQGSEA. V lost 7 bases, J lost 3 bases, and 8 bases stayed unmatched. CDR3 residues: CSAMTSGFTDTQYF. In nucleotides, the CDR3 is TGCAGCGCCATGACTAGCGGCTTTACAGATACGCAGTATTTT.

This rearrangement joins TRBV29-1 to TRBJ1-1; D is undetermined. Deletions cut 7 bases from V and 2 bases from J, with 14 bases between. There are 13 residues in the CDR3. The germline CDR1 and CDR2 sequences are SQVTM and ANQGSEA. Here the CDR3 reads CSASVAVNTEAFF. CDR3 DNA sequence: TGCAGCGCTAGTGTAGCAGTTAACACTGAAGCTTTCTTT.

This clone showed up just a few times. The chain joins TRBV21-1 to TRBJ2-7; the table calls TRBD2, which could not be checked here. TRBV21-1 is an annotated pseudogene. CDR3 length: 17 amino acids. Here the CDR3 DNA reads TGTGCCAGCAGCAATGCGGGAGGGCCTTTTCCTGACTACGAGCAGTACTTC. Translation: CASSNAGGPFPDYEQYF.

V usage is TRBV5-6 and J usage is TRBJ2-7, with D perhaps TRBD2 (6 bases). With 0 bases removed from V and 5 bases from J, the gap between germline ends came to 15 bases. The CDR3 totals 15 residues. Germline assignment: CDR1 SGHDT and CDR2 YYEEEE. CDR3 coding DNA: TGTGCCAGCAGCTTGGAACGCGGGGCGCGCAACGAGCAGTACTTC. Amino acid sequence: CASSLERGARNEQYF.

J is TRBJ2-2 and V is TRBV5-4, with a tentative D call TRBD1 (5 bases). Per the germline V gene, CDR1 is SGHNT and CDR2 is YYREEE (reference sequence). With 4 bases removed from V and 4 bases from J, the gap between germline ends came to 17 bases. The CDR3 spans 16 residues. The CDR3 reads CASSPRRGGSTGELFF. CDR3 bases: TGTGCCAGCAGCCCCCGTAGGGGCGGATCCACCGGGGAGCTGTTTTTT. The complete variable domain, with remaining parts taken from reference TRBV5-4 and TRBJ2-2, reads ETGVTQSPTHLIKTRGQQVTLRCSSQSGHNTVSWYQQALGQGPQFIFQYYREEENGRGNFPPRFSGLQFPNYSSELNVNALELDDSALYLCASSPRRGGSTGELFFGEGSRLTVL.

The chain is built from TRBV6-6 and TRBJ2-3; D might be TRBD1 (6 bases). The CDR3 consists of 15 residues. Trimming cost V 6 bases and J 2 bases, with 15 bases left between them. Looked up from germline, CDR1 is MNHNY and CDR2 is SVGAGI (reference sequence). The CDR3 spells CASSLQGSPTDTQYF. For the CDR3, the DNA is TGTGCCAGCAGCCTACAGGGAAGTCCCACAGATACGCAGTATTTT.

V gene TRBV18 combines with J gene TRBJ1-6; the D is unclear. Between the trimmed V and J ends, which lost 2 bases and 4 bases, there was a span of 6 bases. Germline V lookup: CDR1 KGHSH, CDR2 LQKENI. The CDR3 has 14 residues. CDR3 in DNA: TGTGCCAGCTCACCATCCGGTTATAATTCACCCCTCCACTTT. This sequence encodes CASSPSGYNSPLHF.

The rearrangement joins TRBV10-3 to TRBJ2-3, with a tentative D call TRBD1 (6 bases). Trimming shortened V by 5 bases and J by 4 bases, and 7 bases separated the two germline ends. CDR1 ENHRY and CDR2 SYGVKD come from the germline V gene. The CDR3 is made up of 12 amino acids. CDR3 nucleotides: TGTGCCATCAGTCCAGGGGCAGATACGCAGTATTTT. It encodes CAISPGADTQYF.

This clone has just one count. This rearrangement joins TRBV18 to TRBJ2-1; D gene ambiguous. CDR1 is KGHSH and CDR2 is LQKENI in the germline V gene. This CDR3 is built from 11 residues. Between the trimmed V and J ends, which lost 2 bases and 10 bases, there was a span of 6 bases. CDR3 in DNA: TGTGCCAGCTCACCAGAAATCGAGCAGTTCTTC. It is translated as CASSPEIEQFF.

V usage is TRBV9 and J usage is TRBJ2-3; 9 nucleotides agree with TRBD2. The length of the CDR3 is 16 residues. Germline V CDR1 and CDR2: SGDLS, YYNGEE. Trimming cost V 3 bases and J 6 bases; bases outside gene matches: 11. The CDR3 DNA reads as TGTGCCAGCAGCGCAGGAGGCGGGAGGGGGTCTGATACGCAGTATTTT. Its translation: CASSAGGGRGSDTQYF.

In its sample, this clone was seen once. The chain employs TRBV4-1 and TRBJ2-7; 13 nucleotides line up with TRBD2. Losses at the gene ends were 1 base for V and 3 bases for J; bases not matched to a gene: 15. The CDR3 length is 20 residues. CDR1 is MGHRA, CDR2 YSYEKL, per germline. The CDR3 is CASSQVQMVLAGGPSYEQYF. DNA of the CDR3: TGCGCCAGCAGCCAAGTTCAAATGGTACTAGCGGGAGGGCCTAGCTACGAGCAGTACTTC.

V is TRBV7-8 and J is TRBJ2-5; TRBD1 matches 7 bases. CDR1 and CDR2 from the germline V gene are SGHVS and FQNEAQ. J lost 3 bases, V lost 5 bases, and 9 bases had no gene match. The length of the CDR3 is 15 residues. The CDR3 protein is CASSPDRDREETQYF. The CDR3 coding sequence is TGTGCCAGCAGCCCAGACCGGGACAGAGAAGAGACCCAGTACTTC.

The CDR3 DNA reads as TGTGCCAGCAGCCGCGGGGGGGAAGATACGCAGTATTTT. The encoded protein is CASSRGGEDTQYF. V is TRBV7-9 and J is TRBJ2-3, with TRBD2 matching over 9 bases. V shed 5 bases, J shed 5 bases, and the junction held 2 bases outside the gene matches. The germline V gene encodes CDR1 SEHNR and CDR2 FQNEAQ (reference sequence). The length of the CDR3 is 13 residues.

J is TRBJ1-2 and V is TRBV7-9; tentative D call: TRBD1 (6 bases). Germline assignment: CDR1 SEHNR and CDR2 FQNEAQ (reference sequence). The V end was cut by 5 bases, the J end by 8 bases, with 30 bases between. The CDR3 runs to 18 residues. DNA for the CDR3: TGTGCCAGCAGCCAAATCGGGGGCGCGATATATCCCAGGATCGGCTACACCTTC. This translates into CASSQIGGAIYPRIGYTF.

This clone was seen more than once but under ten times. The CDR3 DNA reads TGTGCCAGCAGCACACGACAGGGCGGCGATGAGCAGTTCTTC. Translated, it gives CASSTRQGGDEQFF. The J gene is TRBJ2-1, the V gene TRBV7-8, with 7 nucleotides matching TRBD1. V dropped 5 bases and J dropped 8; count of bases not matched to a gene: 9. CDR1 is SGHVS and CDR2 is FQNEAQ in the germline V gene. The CDR3 consists of 14 residues.

V and J are TRBV5-1 and TRBJ2-1; TRBD2 aligns across 12 bases. This CDR3 spans 15 amino acids. V trimming: 4 bases; J trimming: 8 bases; junction bases outside the gene matches: 7. Germline CDR1 and CDR2: SGHRS and YFSETQ. The CDR3 region is CASSPASGGAYEQFF. The CDR3, as DNA: TGCGCCAGCAGCCCGGCTAGCGGGGGGGCCTATGAGCAGTTCTTC.

The chain carries TRBV5-1 and TRBJ2-3; no reliable D call. V was pared by 0 bases and J by 0 bases, with 2 bases between. CDR3 length: 13 amino acids. Germline lookup yields CDR1 SGHRS and CDR2 YFSETQ. The CDR3 region is CASSLGSTDTQYF. CDR3 nucleotide sequence: TGCGCCAGCAGCTTGGGTAGCACAGATACGCAGTATTTT.

The V call is TRBV5-1, the J call TRBJ2-3, with 11 bases lining up with TRBD2. Trimming took 5 bases from V and 4 from J; bases not matched to a gene: 6. The germline V gene encodes CDR1 SGHRS and CDR2 YFSETQ. The length of the CDR3 is 15 residues. Here the CDR3 reads CASSSTSGMSDTQYF. The CDR3 nucleotides read TGCGCCAGCAGTTCGACTAGCGGGATGTCAGATACGCAGTATTTT. Variable domain in full (rest from reference TRBV5-1 and TRBJ2-3): KAGVTQTPRYLIKTRGQQVTLSCSPISGHRSVSWYQQTPGQGLQFLFEYFSETQRNKGNFPGRFSGRQFSNSRSEMNVSTLELGDSALYLCASSSTSGMSDTQYFGPGTRLTVL.

The chain carries TRBV6-5 and TRBJ2-3; D is ambiguous. Per germline, CDR1 MNHEY and CDR2 SVGAGI. CDR3 length: 14 residues. V lost 0 bases and J lost 1, with 5 bases in between. CDR3 sequence (DNA): TGTGCCAGCAGTTACTCTGGCCGCACAGATACGCAGTATTTT. Translating it yields CASSYSGRTDTQYF.

The chain carries TRBV13 and TRBJ2-1; D is ambiguous. Looked up from germline, CDR1 is PRHDT and CDR2 is FYEKMQ (reference sequence). The ends were cut back, 8 bases at V and 2 bases at J, with 7 bases in the middle. This CDR3 is built from 12 residues. DNA of the CDR3: TGTGCCAGCGGTAGCACCTACAATGAGCAGTTCTTC. Translation: CASGSTYNEQFF.

The V gene is TRBV19, the J gene TRBJ2-1; 10 bases map to TRBD2. CDR1 is LNHDA and CDR2 is SQIVND in the germline V gene (reference sequence). The J segment lost 1 base and the V segment lost 1 base, leaving 4 bases of the junction unmatched. The CDR3 spans 17 residues. CDR3 nucleotides: TGTGCCAGTAGTATAGGAGGAGCGGGGGGGTCCTACAATGAGCAGTTCTTC. Protein sequence: CASSIGGAGGSYNEQFF.

Here the CDR3 DNA reads TGTGCCAGCAGTGAGGCGGGGACAGGGTTCTTC. This sequence encodes CASSEAGTGFF. V usage is TRBV2 and J usage is TRBJ2-1; TRBD1 agrees at 8 bases. J was trimmed by 15 bases and V by 3 bases; bases with no gene match: 4. Germline V CDR1 and CDR2: SNHLY, FYNNEI. The length of the CDR3 is 11 residues.

This chain joins TRBV5-1 and TRBJ2-1; a possible D gene is TRBD2 (5 bases). Germline CDR1 SGHRS, CDR2 YFSETQ. The length of the CDR3 is 17 residues. With 0 bases removed from V and 0 bases from J, the gap between germline ends came to 13 bases. CDR3 coding DNA: TGCGCCAGCAGCTTGGCGTCTAGCCCGAGCTCCTACAATGAGCAGTTCTTC. Encoded protein: CASSLASSPSSYNEQFF.

V is TRBV6-1 and J is TRBJ2-7, with 7 bases identical to TRBD1. V gave up 6 bases and J gave up 1 base; unmatched junction bases: 0. From germline, CDR1 is MNHNS and CDR2 SASEGT. CDR3 length: 12 residues. This CDR3 reads CASRTGSYEQYF. CDR3 nucleotide sequence: TGTGCCAGCAGGACAGGGTCCTACGAGCAGTACTTC.

V is TRBV7-6 and J is TRBJ2-7; TRBD2 matches 11 bases. Unmatched junction bases numbered 7, after V lost 5 bases and J lost 1 base. Per the germline V gene, CDR1 is SGHVS and CDR2 is FNYEAQ. This CDR3 comprises 16 residues. DNA of the CDR3: TGTGCCAGCAGCCTATTTACTAGCGGGGGATCCTACGAGCAGTACTTC. It codes for CASSLFTSGGSYEQYF.